These 7 T cell receptor beta chains were sequenced from one sample in a study of blood T cell repertoires in COVID-19. TCRdb's copy holds only in-frame clones and misses some; the assay was immunoSEQ multiplex PCR. The sample includes about 75,000 clones, 75% to 85% of them seen just once. Input material: peripheral blood. These receptors were taken from an elderly woman with active or convalescent COVID-19.

V and J are TRBV5-1 and TRBJ2-5; D possibly corresponds to TRBD1 (5 bases). Trimming cost V 3 bases and J 0 bases, with 9 bases left between them. The CDR3 length is 14 residues. Germline V gene sequence: CDR1 SGHRS, CDR2 YFSETQ. For the CDR3, the DNA is TGCGCCAGCAGCTACGGACATAACCAAGAGACCCAGTACTTC. Amino acids: CASSYGHNQETQYF.

The rearrangement uses TRBV7-2 and TRBJ1-4, with 7 bases that match TRBD1. CDR3 length: 16 residues. With 4 bases clipped from V and 8 bases from J, the junction kept 13 bases outside the gene matches. Germline lookup yields CDR1 SGHTA and CDR2 FQGNSA. The CDR3 DNA is TGTGCCAGCAGCTCAGACCCCGACAGGGTCAGAGAAAAACTGTTTTTT. This sequence encodes CASSSDPDRVREKLFF.

V usage is TRBV7-8 and J usage is TRBJ1-2, with 10 bases aligning to TRBD1. V shed 4 bases and J 5 bases; nucleotides not matched to a gene: 13. CDR1 SGHVS and CDR2 FQNEAQ come from the germline V gene. The CDR3 is made up of 17 amino acids. This CDR3 reads CASSSYTRGQGVYGYTF. In DNA, the CDR3 is TGTGCCAGCAGCTCCTACACACGCGGACAGGGGGTATATGGCTACACCTTC.

This chain connects TRBV5-4 to TRBJ1-5, with 8 bases matching TRBD1. This CDR3 comprises 15 residues. V gave up 4 bases and J gave up 6 bases; unmatched junction bases: 9. In germline, CDR1 is SGHNT, CDR2 YYREEE (reference sequence). The CDR3 is CASSPGQGLGQPQHF. CDR3 sequence (DNA): TGTGCCAGCAGCCCCGGACAGGGTTTGGGTCAGCCCCAGCATTTT.

The chain recombines TRBV3-1 (or the pseudogene TRBV3-2) with TRBJ2-7, with D uncertain. CDR1 and CDR2 (germline): LGHDT, YNNKEL (reference sequence). Trimming shortened V by 0 bases and J by 7 bases, and 13 bases separated the two germline ends. The CDR3 contains 14 residues. The CDR3 nucleotides read TGTGCCAGCAGCCAAGACCCCACTATGTGGGAGCAGTACTTC. Its translation: CASSQDPTMWEQYF.

The chain uses TRBV5-6 and TRBJ1-3; maybe TRBD1 (6 bases). This CDR3 is built from 14 residues. Trimming pared 6 bases from V and 0 bases from J, leaving 10 bases between. Germline values: CDR1 SGHDT, CDR2 YYEEEE. The CDR3 spells CASTVGGSGNTIYF. CDR3 in DNA: TGTGCCAGCACCGTAGGGGGCTCTGGAAACACCATATATTTT.

CDR3 sequence reads: CASSLYAGRGEKLFF. CDR3 sequence (DNA): TGTGCCAGCAGCTTGTATGCAGGGAGGGGTGAAAAACTGTTTTTT. The chain is built from TRBV5-4 and TRBJ1-4; D might be TRBD1 (5 bases). The germline gives CDR1 SGHNT, CDR2 YYREEE (reference sequence). The CDR3 has 15 amino acids. Trimming cost V 1 base and J 7 bases, with 14 bases left between them.